Each of the 18 T cell receptor beta chains below was sequenced from the same sample in a study of shared clonotypes between healthy human individuals. The protocol was immunoSEQ multiplex PCR, while the TCRdb copy is restricted to in-frame clones and leaves out a portion. The data show some 2.1 million clones, with approximately 94% seen just once and more than 0.95% held by the top ten. The naive CD8 fraction comprised CD45RO-negative cells positively selected for CCR7 and excluded terminally differentiated effector memory CD45RA+ cells. The source material was naive CD8+ T cells sorted from blood. The receptors come from a man aged 18-30 years in good health.

The V and J genes are TRBV9 and TRBJ1-3, with D uncertain. The CDR3 consists of 12 residues. Per germline, CDR1 SGDLS and CDR2 YYNGEE. The V and J ends lost 3 bases and 5 bases respectively, with 6 bases between them. CDR3 amino acids: CASSGNRNTIYF. In DNA, the CDR3 is TGTGCCAGCAGCGGAAACAGAAACACCATATATTTT.

The chain has TRBV2 and TRBJ1-3; no clear D gene. The CDR3 is 14 amino acids. Germline-derived CDR1 and CDR2 are SNHLY and FYNNEI. V lost 3 bases and J 2 bases, leaving 8 bases between the germline ends. The CDR3 DNA reads as TGTGCCAGCAGTGAGTACAATACTGGAAACACCATATATTTT. Its translation: CASSEYNTGNTIYF.

The V gene is TRBV13, the J gene TRBJ2-7; TRBD2 aligns across 7 bases. The germline V gene encodes CDR1 PRHDT and CDR2 FYEKMQ (reference sequence). The CDR3 extends over 16 amino acids. J lost 3 bases, V lost 2 bases, and 10 bases had no gene match. CDR3 in DNA: TGTGCCAGCAGCTTAAGAGGGCGGGAGCGTTTCTACGAGCAGTACTTC. Translated, it gives CASSLRGRERFYEQYF.

The chain links TRBV19 to TRBJ2-2; 7 positions agree with TRBD1. The CDR3 totals 17 residues. Germline V gene data show CDR1 as LNHDA and CDR2 as SQIVND (reference sequence). With V trimmed by 0 bases and J by 1 base, 5 bases remained unmatched. The CDR3, as DNA: TGTGCCAGTAGTATAGATCCGGGGACAGAGAACACCGGGGAGCTGTTTTTT. Protein sequence: CASSIDPGTENTGELFF.

The gene calls are TRBV19 and TRBJ1-2; D might be TRBD1 (5 bases). This CDR3 is 15 amino acids long. V lost 3 bases and J lost 1, with 12 bases in between. Germline loops: CDR1 LNHDA, CDR2 SQIVND (reference sequence). CDR3 region: CASSMSPGLNYGYTF. The CDR3 DNA follows: TGTGCCAGTAGTATGTCGCCGGGACTTAACTATGGCTACACCTTC.

The V and J genes are TRBV19 and TRBJ2-6; D perhaps matches TRBD1 (8 bases). CDR1 LNHDA and CDR2 SQIVND come from the germline V gene (reference sequence). Trimming shortened V by 4 bases and J by 4 bases, and 17 bases separated the two germline ends. The CDR3 sequence is 17 residues long. CDR3 in DNA: TGTGCCAGTAGTACCGGACAGGGAGGGTCCGGGGCCAACGTCCTGACTTTC. Amino acids: CASSTGQGGSGANVLTF.

The chain employs TRBV30 and TRBJ1-6, with 7 positions matching TRBD1. From germline, CDR1 is GTSNPN and CDR2 SVGIG (reference sequence). The CDR3 spans 15 residues. With V trimmed by 4 bases and J by 5 bases, 8 bases remained unmatched. Here the CDR3 reads CAWMTNRGNNSPLHF. CDR3 sequence (DNA): TGTGCCTGGATGACCAACAGGGGAAATAATTCACCCCTCCACTTT.

The rearrangement uses TRBV2 and TRBJ2-2; D is unresolved. Trimming took 0 bases from V and 4 from J, leaving 9 bases between them. Germline CDR1 and CDR2: SNHLY and FYNNEI. The CDR3 is 15 residues long. CDR3 amino acids: CASSEAGGPTGELFF. In DNA form, the CDR3 reads TGTGCCAGCAGTGAAGCGGGTGGGCCCACCGGGGAGCTGTTTTTT.

This clone was counted once. The chain links TRBV30 to TRBJ2-2; no clear D gene. The CDR3 is 12 residues long. Germline V CDR1 and CDR2: GTSNPN, SVGIG (reference sequence). Trimming took 4 bases from V and 6 from J, leaving 9 bases between them. The CDR3 DNA sequence: TGTGCCTGGAATTCCAAGCCCGGGGAGCTGTTTTTT. It translates to CAWNSKPGELFF. The complete variable domain, with remaining parts taken from reference TRBV30 and TRBJ2-2, reads SQTIHQWPATLVQPVGSPLSLECTVEGTSNPNLYWYRQAAGRGLQLLFYSVGIGQISSEVPQNLSASRPQDRQFILSSKKLLLSDSGFYLCAWNSKPGELFFGEGSRLTVL.

The chain links TRBV13 to TRBJ2-3, with D perhaps TRBD2 (6 bases). The V end lost 5 bases, the J end lost 4 bases, and 10 bases lay between the germline ends. This CDR3 has 13 residues. Germline V gene data show CDR1 as PRHDT and CDR2 as FYEKMQ (reference sequence). The CDR3 protein is CASSPGEADTQYF. The CDR3 bases are TGTGCCAGCAGCCCGGGGGAGGCAGATACGCAGTATTTT.

The rearrangement uses TRBV9 and TRBJ2-7; TRBD2 agrees at 7 bases. The V segment lost 7 bases and the J segment 5 bases; nucleotides outside the gene matches: 12. In germline, CDR1 is SGDLS, CDR2 YYNGEE. The CDR3 sequence is 14 residues long. The CDR3 sequence: CASGHRDYGDEQYF. CDR3 coding DNA: TGTGCCAGCGGCCACCGGGACTACGGGGACGAGCAGTACTTC. Supplemented by reference TRBV9 and TRBJ2-7, the full variable domain reads DSGVTQTPKHLITATGQRVTLRCSPRSGDLSVYWYQQSLDQGLQFLIQYYNGEERAKGNILERFSAQQFPDLHSELNLSSLELGDSALYFCASGHRDYGDEQYFGPGTRLTVT.

This chain connects TRBV4-3 to TRBJ2-5; tentative D call: TRBD2 (5 bases). V was trimmed by 4 bases and J by 5 bases, leaving 17 bases between them. In germline, CDR1 is LGHNA, CDR2 YSLEER. The CDR3 has 15 amino acids. CDR3 nucleotide sequence: TGCGCCAGCAGCCTGAATAGAGGGAGTAGCGAGACCCAGTACTTC. It yields the protein CASSLNRGSSETQYF.

The chain employs TRBV5-1 and TRBJ1-2; D is perhaps TRBD1 (6 bases). The V end was cut by 2 bases, the J end by 8 bases, with 16 bases between. This CDR3 is 14 amino acids long. The germline gives CDR1 SGHRS, CDR2 YFSETQ. CDR3: CASSFTGPETGYTF. Written as DNA, the CDR3 is TGCGCCAGCAGCTTCACAGGGCCCGAGACCGGCTACACCTTC.

V and J are TRBV14 and TRBJ1-3; D might be TRBD1 (5 bases). The germline V and J ends were trimmed by 0 bases and 3 bases, with 9 bases remaining between them. The CDR3 loop spans 15 amino acids. The germline V gene has CDR1 SGHDN and CDR2 FVKESK. CDR3 nucleotides: TGTGCCAGCAGCCAAGATCAGGGAGGTGGAAACACCATATATTTT. Translated, it gives CASSQDQGGGNTIYF.

The J gene is TRBJ1-2, the V gene TRBV4-1; D is unclear. This CDR3 has 15 residues. The ends were cut back, 7 bases at V and 5 bases at J, with 20 bases in the middle. Germline V gene data show CDR1 as MGHRA and CDR2 as YSYEKL. In nucleotides, the CDR3 is TGCGCCAGCACTTTTGCGACCGATTTTGATTATGGCTACACCTTC. Translation: CASTFATDFDYGYTF.

The chain links TRBV13 to TRBJ2-5; weak D call: TRBD2 (6 bases). V lost 3 bases and J 0 bases, leaving 14 bases between the germline ends. The V gene's germline CDR1 is PRHDT and CDR2 FYEKMQ (reference sequence). The CDR3 has 16 amino acids. DNA of the CDR3: TGTGCCAGCAGCTTGAGGGGACTGATGTACCAAGAGACCCAGTACTTC. Translated: CASSLRGLMYQETQYF.

This chain joins TRBV4-3 and TRBJ2-5; D gene ambiguous. V was pared by 3 bases and J by 5 bases, with 10 bases between. The CDR3 is 13 residues long. Germline values: CDR1 LGHNA, CDR2 YSLEER. CDR3 region: CASSQDPRETQYF. The CDR3 DNA reads TGCGCCAGCAGCCAGGACCCCCGGGAGACCCAGTACTTC.

The rearrangement uses TRBV7-2 and TRBJ2-7; TRBD2 might be the D (6 bases). Trimming took 3 bases from V and 3 from J, leaving 9 bases between them. The CDR3 is made up of 13 amino acids. CDR1 is SGHTA, CDR2 FQGNSA, per germline. The CDR3 bases are TGTGCCAGCAGCTTCCGACTAGACTACGAGCAGTACTTC. Amino acid sequence: CASSFRLDYEQYF.